The entry that follows covers one TCR beta chain sequence. The target of this receptor is not known. Per-nucleotide qualities are absent, and no much larger clonotype sits a single base away. For this chain, trimming is 2 bases at the V end and 7 bases at the J end, and the number of junction bases without a gene match is 6. Including cysteine and phenylalanine, the CDR3 has 15 amino acids. CDR3 DNA only is kept here, 45 bases in frame from base 1. CDR1 and CDR2 (LNHNV, YYDKDF) derive from the germline V gene (reference sequence). The data are from a study of T cell responses to AZD1222 COVID-19 vaccine (dated by TCRdb to the early 2020s). In terms of the full investigation: TCR sequencing was performed for 230 to 250 trial participants, of whom some 200 were given two doses of AZD1222 and 26 were given two doses of MenACWY control vaccine. Trial participants were enrolled by age into 18-55, 56-69 and 70-plus year subgroups, with around 140, 26 and 57 TCR-sequenced participants respectively. The research as a whole found: In the small 56-69-year group, the increase in depth fell short of significance, most likely because of low power. The whole spike protein was spanned by vaccine-associated CD4 TCRs, and dominant responses were seen in regions 160-218 and 743-854. Because no day 14 peak-response samples were available, repertoires were characterized only after the peak T cell response. Nearly half of unique spike-specific TCRs reportedly recognized epitopes outside regions mutated in the B.1.351 and B.1.1.7 variants. Participants were mostly white British and included more females than males, and it was suggested by the authors that clonal diversity may have been underestimated. Spike-specific TCR breadth and depth rose significantly after two AZD1222 doses compared with day 0 and with MenACWY recipients. Conclusions about previously exposed vaccinees are limited, since just a handful of AZD1222 recipients were seropositive for SARS-CoV-2 at baseline.

The intended sense of this specimen's time point label: about 28 days (+/-7) after the second vaccine dose. AZD1222 recipients with second doses at about 4 weeks or about 12 weeks were pooled, because spike-specific TCR depth and breadth did not differ between schedules. Vaccinee samples came from UK trials COV001 and COV002, including a single-blind randomized controlled phase 2/3 trial of AZD1222 (ChAdOx1 nCoV-19) in healthy adults. For TCRbeta chain sequencing, PBMC samples were collected from trial participants at day 0 and at day 28 after the second dose. The CDR3 regions of human TCRbeta chains were analyzed by immunosequencing. In the original analysis: TCRs in the repertoires were compared against a reference library of SARS-CoV-2-specific TCRs that had been generated with the MIRA antigen-specificity platform. Breadth was defined as the fraction of unique TCRs that were SARS-CoV-2-associated, and depth was defined as the fraction of total T cells that were SARS-CoV-2-associated. Using the MIRA data, each spike-specific TCR was mapped to the spike region that the TCR reacts to and placed in a CD4 or CD8 class. Log10-transformed breadth and depth values were compared by one-way ANOVA with Sidak's multiple comparisons tests. TCRdb carries this immuneACCESS record with in-frame sequences only. Its versions omit some clonotypes, under half of them owing to an unresolved V gene in the studies checked, with the rest unexplained. V and J calls and clone size come straight from that table; D and trimming were deduced from the DNA. The sample has about 120,000 clones on record, approximately 90% of them singletons. Approximately 2.9% of the sample belongs to the ten largest clones.

The chain is made from TRBV15 and TRBJ1-4, with 8 junctional bases fitting TRBD1. The sequence was obtained from an adult who received the AZD1222 COVID-19 vaccine. The starting material was peripheral blood, obtained 28 days after the second AZD1222 dose. The DNA sequence is TGTGCCACCAGCAGACAGACAGGGGAGAGTGAAAAACTGTTTTTT. Its protein product is CATSRQTGESEKLFF. This CDR3, with the reference TRBV15 and TRBJ1-4 proteins standing in past its ends, gives the full variable domain DAMVIQNPRYQVTQFGKPVTLSCSQTLNHNVMYWYQQKSSQAPKLLFHYYDKDFNNEADTPDNFQSRRPNTSFCFLDIRSPGLGDTAMYLCATSRQTGESEKLFFGSGTQLSVL.